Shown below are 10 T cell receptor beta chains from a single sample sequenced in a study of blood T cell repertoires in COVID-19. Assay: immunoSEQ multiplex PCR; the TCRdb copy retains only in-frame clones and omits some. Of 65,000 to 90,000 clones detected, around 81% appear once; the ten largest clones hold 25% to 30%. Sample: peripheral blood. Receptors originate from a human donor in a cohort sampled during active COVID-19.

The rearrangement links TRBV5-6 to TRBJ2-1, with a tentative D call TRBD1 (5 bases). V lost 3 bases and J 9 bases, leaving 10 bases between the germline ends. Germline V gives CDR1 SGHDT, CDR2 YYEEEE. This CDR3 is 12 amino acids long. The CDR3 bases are TGTGCCAGCAGCTCGCAGGGAAGTGAGCAGTTCTTC. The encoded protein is CASSSQGSEQFF.

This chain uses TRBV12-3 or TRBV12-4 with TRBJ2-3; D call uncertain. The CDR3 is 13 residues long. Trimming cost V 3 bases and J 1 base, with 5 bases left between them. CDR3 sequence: CASSFQGTDTQYF. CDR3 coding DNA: TGTGCCAGCAGTTTTCAGGGCACAGATACGCAGTATTTT.

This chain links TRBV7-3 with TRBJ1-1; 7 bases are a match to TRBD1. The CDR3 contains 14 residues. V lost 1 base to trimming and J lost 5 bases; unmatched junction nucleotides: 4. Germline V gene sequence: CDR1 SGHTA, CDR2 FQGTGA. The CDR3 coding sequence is TGTGCCAGCAGCTTAATCCAGGGGGTGACTGAAGCTTTCTTT. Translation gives CASSLIQGVTEAFF.

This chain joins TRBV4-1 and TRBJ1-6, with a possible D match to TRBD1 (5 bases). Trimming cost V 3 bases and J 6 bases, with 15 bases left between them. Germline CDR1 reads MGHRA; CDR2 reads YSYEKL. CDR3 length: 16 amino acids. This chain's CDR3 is CASSHKGFESNSPLHF. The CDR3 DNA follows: TGCGCCAGCAGCCACAAGGGGTTTGAGTCTAATTCACCCCTCCACTTT.

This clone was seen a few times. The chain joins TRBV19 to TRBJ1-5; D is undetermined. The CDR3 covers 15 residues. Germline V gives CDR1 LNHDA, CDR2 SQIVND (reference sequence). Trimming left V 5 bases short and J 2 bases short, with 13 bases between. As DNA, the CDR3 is TGTGCCAGTAGTCTAGGAGGGAACGGCAATCAGCCCCAGCATTTT. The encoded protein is CASSLGGNGNQPQHF.

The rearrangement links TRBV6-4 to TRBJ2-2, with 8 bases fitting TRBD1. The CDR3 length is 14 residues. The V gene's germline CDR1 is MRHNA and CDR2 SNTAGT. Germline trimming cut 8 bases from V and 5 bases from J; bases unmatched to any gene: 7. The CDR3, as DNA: TGTGCCAGCCAAGGACAGGGAGGAACCGGGGAGCTGTTTTTT. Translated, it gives CASQGQGGTGELFF.

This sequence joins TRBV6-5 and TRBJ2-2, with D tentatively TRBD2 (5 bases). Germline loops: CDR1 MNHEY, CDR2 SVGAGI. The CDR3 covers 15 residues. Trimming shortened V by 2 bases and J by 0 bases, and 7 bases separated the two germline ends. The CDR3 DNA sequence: TGTGCCAGCAGTTACAAGGGAGCGAACACCGGGGAGCTGTTTTTT. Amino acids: CASSYKGANTGELFF.

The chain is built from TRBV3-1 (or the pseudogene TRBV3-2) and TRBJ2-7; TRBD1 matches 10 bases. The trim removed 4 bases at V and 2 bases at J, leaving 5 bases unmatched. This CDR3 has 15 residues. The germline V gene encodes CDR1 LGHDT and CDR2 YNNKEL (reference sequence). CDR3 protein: CASSLEGTGAYEQYF. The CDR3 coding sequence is TGTGCCAGCAGCCTAGAGGGGACAGGGGCCTACGAGCAGTACTTC.

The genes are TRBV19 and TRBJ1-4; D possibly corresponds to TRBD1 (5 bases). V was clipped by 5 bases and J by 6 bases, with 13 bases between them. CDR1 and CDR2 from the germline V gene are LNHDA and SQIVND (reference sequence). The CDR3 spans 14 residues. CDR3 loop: CASSRLGAYEKLFF. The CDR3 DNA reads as TGTGCCAGTAGTCGGTTAGGGGCGTATGAAAAACTGTTTTTT.

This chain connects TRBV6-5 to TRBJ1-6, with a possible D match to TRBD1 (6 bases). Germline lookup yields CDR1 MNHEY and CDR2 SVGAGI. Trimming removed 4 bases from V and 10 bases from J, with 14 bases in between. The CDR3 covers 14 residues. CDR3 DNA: TGTGCCAGCAGTTTTACAGGGCGAGGATCACCCCTCCACTTT. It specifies CASSFTGRGSPLHF.